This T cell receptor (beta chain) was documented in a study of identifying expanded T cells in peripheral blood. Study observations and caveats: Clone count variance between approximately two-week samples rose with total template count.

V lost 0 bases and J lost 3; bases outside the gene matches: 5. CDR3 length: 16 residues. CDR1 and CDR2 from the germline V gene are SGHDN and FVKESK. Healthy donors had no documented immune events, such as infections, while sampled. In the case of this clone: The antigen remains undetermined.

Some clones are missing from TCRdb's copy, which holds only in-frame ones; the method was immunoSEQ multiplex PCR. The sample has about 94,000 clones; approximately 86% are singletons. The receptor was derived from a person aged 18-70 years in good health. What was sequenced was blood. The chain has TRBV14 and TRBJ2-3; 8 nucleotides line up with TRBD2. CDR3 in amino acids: CASSQDRREGTDTQYF. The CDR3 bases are TGTGCCAGCAGCCAAGATCGTCGGGAGGGGACAGATACGCAGTATTTT. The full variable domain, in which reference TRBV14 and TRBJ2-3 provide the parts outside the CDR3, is EAGVTQFPSHSVIEKGQTVTLRCDPISGHDNLYWYRRVMGKEIKFLLHFVKESKQDESGMPNNRFLAERTGGTYSTLKVQPAELEDSGVYFCASSQDRREGTDTQYFGPGTRLTVL.